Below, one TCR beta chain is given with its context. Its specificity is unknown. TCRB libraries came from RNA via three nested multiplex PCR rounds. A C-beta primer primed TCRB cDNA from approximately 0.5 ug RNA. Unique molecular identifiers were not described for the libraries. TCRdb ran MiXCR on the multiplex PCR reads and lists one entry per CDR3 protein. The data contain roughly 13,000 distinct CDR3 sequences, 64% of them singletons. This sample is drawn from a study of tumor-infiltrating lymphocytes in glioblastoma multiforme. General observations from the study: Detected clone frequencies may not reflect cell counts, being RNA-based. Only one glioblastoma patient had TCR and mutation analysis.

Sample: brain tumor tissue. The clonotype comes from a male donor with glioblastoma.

CDR3 nucleotides: TGTGCCTGGAGTATGGGGGCCCAGGTGGCAGATACGCAGTATTTT. Protein product: CAWSMGAQVADTQYF. The rearrangement joins TRBV30 to TRBJ2-3; D may be TRBD1 (6 bases). Trimming cost V 2 bases and J 4 bases, with 16 bases left between them. This CDR3 spans 15 amino acids. Germline assignment: CDR1 GTSNPN and CDR2 SVGIG (reference sequence).